These T cell receptor beta chains were read from a single sample in a study of T cell repertoires in cytomegalovirus infection. TCRdb processed the reads anew with MiXCR; each CDR3 protein has one entry. The table records roughly 760,000 distinct CDR3 sequences, about 40% of them present only once. The sequenced material came from PBMCs. Every receptor here comes from a human donor in good health (CMV status not recorded). Some clones in this sample may be carry-over from other donors' samples. Both conserved end residues are part of each CDR3. The D gene is left open where the match is weak. Clone size is stated in some rows and not others, as once, few, many or a class when expanded.

v_gene	d_gene	j_gene	abundance	CDR3nt	CDR3aa
TRBV28	TRBD1	TRBJ1-5	few	TGTGCCAGCGAATCTGATATAGGCCAGGGGGCTGGGCAGCCCCAGCATTTT	CASESDIGQGAGQPQHF
TRBV7-2	NA	TRBJ2-7	few	TGTGCCAGCAGCTTAGCCTGGGCAGGCTACGAGCAGTACTTC	CASSLAWAGYEQYF
TRBV6-1	TRBD1	TRBJ1-6	NA	TGTGCCAGCAGTTTCACCAGGACTAGGGACAGTTATAATTCACCCCTCCACTTT	CASSFTRTRDSYNSPLHF
TRBV28	TRBD1	TRBJ1-5	NA	TGTGCCAGCGACGAGGACAGGGACAATCAGCCCCAGCATTTT	CASDEDRDNQPQHF
TRBV19	TRBD2	TRBJ2-1	NA	TGTGCCACCACCAGACTAGCGGATATAAATGAGCAGTTCTTC	CATTRLADINEQFF
TRBV7-2	TRBD2	TRBJ2-1	many	TGTGCCAGCAGCGGGGGACTAGCGGGGGGCTCGAATGAGCAGTTCTTC	CASSGGLAGGSNEQFF
TRBV6-1	TRBD1	TRBJ1-5	few	TGTGCCAGCGGGGAGGGACAGAGCAACAATCAGCCCCAGCATTTT	CASGEGQSNNQPQHF
TRBV9	NA	TRBJ2-3	few	TGTGCCAGCAGTTCGTTTGGGAGTGGGACAGATACGCAGTATTTT	CASSSFGSGTDTQYF
TRBV4-2	NA	TRBJ1-5	NA	TGTGCCAGCAGCCAAGATGGGGGGCCTCAGCCCCAGCATTTT	CASSQDGGPQPQHF
TRBV27	NA	TRBJ2-5	few	TGTGCCAGCAGTTCGGATAGAAGAGAGACCCAGTACTTC	CASSSDRRETQYF
TRBV29-1	NA	TRBJ1-6	NA	TGCAGCGTTGCGCTGGGGACGGGGAATTCACCCCTCCACTTT	CSVALGTGNSPLHF
TRBV2	NA	TRBJ1-5	once	TGTGCCAGCAGTGAAGAGGGCAGACAGCCCCAGCATTTT	CASSEEGRQPQHF
TRBV4-2	TRBD2	TRBJ2-4	NA	TGTGCCAGCAGCCAGCAGGGAGGGGACGCCAAAAACATTCAGTACTTC	CASSQQGGDAKNIQYF
TRBV7-9	NA	TRBJ1-1	many	TGTGCCAGCAGCTTAAGGCGGGGTGAAGCTTTCTTT	CASSLRRGEAFF
TRBV7-2	TRBD2	TRBJ2-1	NA	TGTGCCAGCAGCTTATATGGGACTAGCGGGAGCCGACCTTACAATGAGCAGTTCTTC	CASSLYGTSGSRPYNEQFF
TRBV28	NA	TRBJ2-5	few	TGTGCCAGCAGTCAGCAGGGATATCTGGAGACCCAGTACTTC	CASSQQGYLETQYF
TRBV7-2	TRBD1	TRBJ1-2	NA	TGTGCCAGCAGCGCCTTGACAGGGGGCTACGATGGCTACACCTTC	CASSALTGGYDGYTF
TRBV4-1	NA	TRBJ1-2	NA	TGCGCCAGCAGCCAAGACGCGGGGCGAAGTGGCTACACCTTC	CASSQDAGRSGYTF
TRBV12-3/TRBV12-4	NA	TRBJ1-4	NA	TGTGCCAGCAGTCTCCGGGTGGGAGAAAAACTGTTTTTT	CASSLRVGEKLFF
TRBV5-1	TRBD2	TRBJ2-3	NA	TGCGCCAGCAGCTGGGGAGAGCGGGGGGCCTACACAGATACGCAGTATTTT	CASSWGERGAYTDTQYF
TRBV7-9	TRBD2	TRBJ2-1	many	TGTGCCAGGGAGCGGGACCATGAGCAGTTCTTC	CARERDHEQFF
TRBV29-1	NA	TRBJ1-4	NA	TGCAGCGTTTCATTCCGGGAAGCACCGACTAATGAAAAACTGTTTTTT	CSVSFREAPTNEKLFF
TRBV28	NA	TRBJ1-2	NA	TGTGCCAGCAGTCGCCCCCCCACCTATGGCTACACCTTC	CASSRPPTYGYTF
TRBV4-1	NA	TRBJ2-3	NA	TGCGCCAGCAGCCAAGATGAGGGGGACACAGATACGCAGTATTTT	CASSQDEGDTDTQYF
TRBV7-9	TRBD2	TRBJ2-2	NA	TGTGCCAGCAGCACTCGGACTAGCGGGAGGACCTCGAACACCGGGGAGCTGTTTTTT	CASSTRTSGRTSNTGELFF
TRBV28	TRBD2	TRBJ2-7	NA	TGTGCCAGCAGTTTATTCGGGACTAGCGGACGCTACGAGCAGTACTTC	CASSLFGTSGRYEQYF
TRBV12-3/TRBV12-4	TRBD2	TRBJ2-2	few	TGTGCCAGCAGCCCTCTAGCGGGAGCCACCGGGGAGCTGTTTTTT	CASSPLAGATGELFF
TRBV6-1	NA	TRBJ1-6	NA	TGTGCAAGCAGTGAAGATGGCACCAGTGTACCCCTCCACTTT	CASSEDGTSVPLHF
TRBV4-1	NA	TRBJ1-3	few	TGCGCCAGCAGCCAAGTAACAGCCTCTGGAAACACCATATATTTT	CASSQVTASGNTIYF
TRBV9	TRBD2	TRBJ2-5	NA	TGTGCCAGCAGCGGACGGACTAGCGGGGGCGAACAAGAGACCCAGTACTTC	CASSGRTSGGEQETQYF
TRBV12-3/TRBV12-4	NA	TRBJ1-5	NA	TGTGCCAGCAGTTTAGAACTTGGAGAGAATAGCAATCAGCCCCAGCATTTT	CASSLELGENSNQPQHF
TRBV6-1	NA	TRBJ2-7	many	TGTGCCAGCAGTGATAACTGGCAGGCCTACGAGCAGTACTTC	CASSDNWQAYEQYF
TRBV10-2	TRBD1	TRBJ1-5	NA	TGCGCCAGCAGTAGGGGACAGGGGGCGGGAGACAATCAGCCCCAGCATTTT	CASSRGQGAGDNQPQHF
TRBV30	TRBD1	TRBJ2-5	NA	TGTGCCTGGAGTGTACCGTACAGGGGCGCGGGAGAGACCCAGTACTTC	CAWSVPYRGAGETQYF
TRBV7-2	TRBD1	TRBJ2-1	few	TGTGCCAGCAGCTTAAGGGACAGCGCCTTCAATGAGCAGTTCTTC	CASSLRDSAFNEQFF
TRBV20-1	TRBD1	TRBJ1-5	few	TGCAGTGCCTGGGACAGTCGGAGCGATCAGCCCCAGCATTTT	CSAWDSRSDQPQHF
TRBV12-3/TRBV12-4	NA	TRBJ1-2	few	TGTGCCAGCAGTCTGGGCGGGCGGGGTGGCTACACCTTC	CASSLGGRGGYTF
TRBV6-5	NA	TRBJ2-1	few	TGTGCCCAGCAACTCCGGGACCCACGAACCCAGAGCTCCTACAATGAGCAGTTCTTC	CAQQLRDPRTQSSYNEQFF
TRBV28	TRBD2	TRBJ2-1	NA	TGTGCCACCTCGGTAGCGGGGGGGCAGTTTGAGCAGTTATTC	CATSVAGGQFEQLF
TRBV27	TRBD1	TRBJ2-1	once	TGTGCCAGCAGTTTACAGGGGGCCCAGTACAATGAGCAGTTCTTC	CASSLQGAQYNEQFF
TRBV20-1	NA	TRBJ1-4	NA	TGCAGTGCTAGAGATGTCGGACATGGGAGGGGTGAAAAACTGTTTTTT	CSARDVGHGRGEKLFF
TRBV28	TRBD1	TRBJ2-1	NA	TGTTCCAGCAGTTATGCGGGACAGGGTTACGAGGAGCAGTTCTTC	CSSSYAGQGYEEQFF
TRBV7-3	NA	TRBJ1-4	few	TGTGCCAGCAGCGCAACAGGGAAGGCTGCAACTAATGAAAAACTGTTTTTT	CASSATGKAATNEKLFF
TRBV7-9	TRBD1	TRBJ2-1	few	TGTGCCAGCAGCTTCGCTGGGACAGTTACTTATTTCTCCTACAATGAGCAGTTCTTC	CASSFAGTVTYFSYNEQFF
TRBV20-1	TRBD1	TRBJ1-5	NA	TGCAGTGCTCTCAAGGACAGGGGTGGCCAGCCCCAGCATTTT	CSALKDRGGQPQHF